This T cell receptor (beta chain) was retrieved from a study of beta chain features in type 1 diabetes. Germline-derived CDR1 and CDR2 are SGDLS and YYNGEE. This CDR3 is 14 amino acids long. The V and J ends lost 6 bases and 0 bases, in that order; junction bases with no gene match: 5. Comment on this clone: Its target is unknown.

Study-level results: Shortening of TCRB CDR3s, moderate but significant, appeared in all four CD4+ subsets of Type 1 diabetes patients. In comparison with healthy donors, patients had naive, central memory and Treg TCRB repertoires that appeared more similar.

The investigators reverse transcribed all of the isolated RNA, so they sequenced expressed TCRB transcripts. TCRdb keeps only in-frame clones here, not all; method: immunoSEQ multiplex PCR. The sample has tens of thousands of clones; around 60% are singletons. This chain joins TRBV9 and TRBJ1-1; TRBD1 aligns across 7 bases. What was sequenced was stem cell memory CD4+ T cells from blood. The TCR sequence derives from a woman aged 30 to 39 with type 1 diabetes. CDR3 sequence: CASKGDSMNTEAFF. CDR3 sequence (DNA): TGTGCCAGCAAAGGGGACAGCATGAACACTGAAGCTTTCTTT.